The T cell receptor beta chain described here comes from a study of T-cell reconstitution after alpha-beta-depleted transplantation in children. This sample's TCRbeta library carried unique molecular identifier barcodes. TCRdb re-derived calls from the PCR reads in MiXCR, one entry per CDR3 protein. The table records a few hundred thousand distinct CDR3 sequences, about 10% of them present only once. Germline assignment: CDR1 SQVTM and CDR2 ANQGSEA. J lost 5 bases, V lost 7 bases, and 12 bases had no gene match. CDR3 size: 16 residues. The material sequenced was PBMCs from the stem cell graft donor, taken from the stem cell graft. The chain uses TRBV29-1 and TRBJ2-3, with 13 positions matching TRBD2. The sequence came from a human donor who donated a stem cell graft to a child with SCID. CDR3 sequence reads: CSAYPGTSGEGDTQYF. Here the CDR3 DNA reads TGCAGCGCCTACCCCGGGACTAGCGGGGAAGGAGATACGCAGTATTTT.